A selection of T cell receptor beta chains follows, all from one sample in a study of cytomegalovirus exposure and HLA in healthy donors. The repertoire was sequenced with immunoSEQ multiplex PCR; TCRdb's copy has only in-frame clones and lacks some. Of approximately 83,000 clones listed, 80% are singletons. Sequenced input: PBMCs. Receptor source: a man between 18 and 29 years old in good health and CMV-seronegative. The CDR3 runs from the conserved cysteine through the conserved F or W. The D gene is left open where the match is weak. Clone size is shown for a subset of rows, as once, few, many or a class of expanded clone.

d_gene: .; j_gene: TRBJ2-7; abundance: .; v_gene: TRBV4-2; CDR3nt: TGTGCCAGCAGCCAAGTGGTGGGCAGTTCCTACGAGCAGTACTTC; CDR3aa: CASSQVVGSSYEQYF
d_gene: .; j_gene: TRBJ1-1; abundance: few; v_gene: TRBV2; CDR3nt: TGTGCCAGCAGAGGGGAAACTGAAGCTTTCTTT; CDR3aa: CASRGETEAFF
d_gene: .; j_gene: TRBJ2-7; abundance: .; v_gene: TRBV5-6; CDR3nt: TGTGCCAGCAGCTTCACCGGGTCTACCTACGAGCAGTACTTC; CDR3aa: CASSFTGSTYEQYF
d_gene: TRBD1; j_gene: TRBJ2-5; abundance: .; v_gene: TRBV19; CDR3nt: TGTGCCAGTAGTATCGGGGGACAGGGATTCGCGACCCAGTACTTC; CDR3aa: CASSIGGQGFATQYF
d_gene: .; j_gene: TRBJ1-1; abundance: .; v_gene: TRBV5-6; CDR3nt: TGTGCCAGCAGCTTTCAGACTGAAGCTTTCTTT; CDR3aa: CASSFQTEAFF
d_gene: .; j_gene: TRBJ1-1; abundance: .; v_gene: TRBV9; CDR3nt: TGTGCCAGCAGCGCAGCTTTAGGGGGGGCTGAAGCTTTCTTT; CDR3aa: CASSAALGGAEAFF
d_gene: TRBD2; j_gene: TRBJ2-7; abundance: .; v_gene: TRBV30; CDR3nt: TGTGCCTGGAGTGTCGGGGGGGGCTACGAGCAGTACTTC; CDR3aa: CAWSVGGGYEQYF
d_gene: .; j_gene: TRBJ1-2; abundance: .; v_gene: TRBV6-1; CDR3nt: TGTGCCAGCAGTGAACCAGGGCCTGACTATGGCTACACCTTC; CDR3aa: CASSEPGPDYGYTF
d_gene: TRBD2; j_gene: TRBJ2-3; abundance: .; v_gene: TRBV6-1; CDR3nt: TGTGCCAGCAGTGAATGGGCGGGGGGCACAGATACGCAGTATTTT; CDR3aa: CASSEWAGGTDTQYF
d_gene: .; j_gene: TRBJ2-3; abundance: .; v_gene: TRBV15; CDR3nt: TGTGCCACCAGCAGAGGTGTTGTCACGGAGATCCCCACAGATACGCAGTATTTT; CDR3aa: CATSRGVVTEIPTDTQYF
d_gene: .; j_gene: TRBJ2-3; abundance: .; v_gene: TRBV27; CDR3nt: TGTGCCAGCAGTTTAGAAACTAGCACAGATACGCAGTATTTT; CDR3aa: CASSLETSTDTQYF
d_gene: TRBD1; j_gene: TRBJ2-2; abundance: .; v_gene: TRBV6-5; CDR3nt: TGTGCCAGCAGTTACCGACAGGGGGCCGGGGAGCTGTTTTTT; CDR3aa: CASSYRQGAGELFF